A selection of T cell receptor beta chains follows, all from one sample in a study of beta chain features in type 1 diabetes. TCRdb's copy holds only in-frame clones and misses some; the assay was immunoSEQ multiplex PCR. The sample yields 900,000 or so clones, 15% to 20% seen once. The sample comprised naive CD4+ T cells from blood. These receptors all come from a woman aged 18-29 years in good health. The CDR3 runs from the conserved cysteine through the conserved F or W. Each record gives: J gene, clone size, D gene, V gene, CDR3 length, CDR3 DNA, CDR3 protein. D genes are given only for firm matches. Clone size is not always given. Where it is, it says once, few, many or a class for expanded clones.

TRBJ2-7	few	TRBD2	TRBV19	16	TGTGCCAGCGGGCCCCTAGCGGGAGGGAAGAACTACGAGCAGTACTTC	CASGPLAGGKNYEQYF
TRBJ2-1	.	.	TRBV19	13	TGTGCCAGTAGCCCCCGGGAAAACAATGAGCAGTTCTTC	CASSPRENNEQFF
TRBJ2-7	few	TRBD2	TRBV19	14	TGTGCCAGTAGTATGGGACTAGCGGGAGGCGAGCAGTACTTC	CASSMGLAGGEQYF
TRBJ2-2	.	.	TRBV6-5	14	TGTGCCAGCAGTTATGGCGGGACCACCGGGGAGCTGTTTTTT	CASSYGGTTGELFF
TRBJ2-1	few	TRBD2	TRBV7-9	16	TGTGCCAGCAGTTTACGCCCTAGCGGGAGGAACAATGAGCAGTTCTTC	CASSLRPSGRNNEQFF
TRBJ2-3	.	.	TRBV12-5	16	TGTGCTAGTGCCCAAGGTCCAGGGTTTAGCACAGATACGCAGTATTTT	CASAQGPGFSTDTQYF
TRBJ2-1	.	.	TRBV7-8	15	TGTGCCAGCAGCCTGACAGGCGGGTCCTACAATGAGCAGTTCTTC	CASSLTGGSYNEQFF
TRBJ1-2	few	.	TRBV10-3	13	TGTGCCATCAGTGAAAGGGTAAACTATGGCTACACCTTC	CAISERVNYGYTF
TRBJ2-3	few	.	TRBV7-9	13	TGTGCCAGCAGCTCCCATGAGGCAGATACGCAGTATTTT	CASSSHEADTQYF
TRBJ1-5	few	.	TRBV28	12	TGTGCCAGCACAGGGGCGGGACAGCCCCAGCATTTT	CASTGAGQPQHF
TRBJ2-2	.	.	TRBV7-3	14	TGTGCCAGCCGTTCACAGGGAAACACCGGGGAGCTGTTTTTT	CASRSQGNTGELFF